This T cell receptor (beta chain) was captured in a study of breast tumors, draining lymph nodes, adjacent tissues. General study points: Tumors had less TCR diversity than lymph nodes, more than nontumor tissue.

The CDR3 covers 14 residues. CDR1 and CDR2 from the germline V gene are SGHTS and YDEGEE. The ends were cut back, 4 bases at V and 2 bases at J, with 12 bases in the middle. Of note for this clonotype: Its specificity is not known. A much larger clone differs by one base, so this may be a read error.

Samples came from axillary lymph nodes draining the breast cancer. TCRdb itself ran the multiplex PCR reads through MiXCR, one entry per CDR3 protein. Among 180,000 or so distinct CDR3 sequences, approximately 31% were seen once, and the ten largest hold 4.3%. Sequenced sample: axillary lymph node tissue. The genes are TRBV5-8 and TRBJ1-2; D is ambiguous. The sequence derives from a female donor with breast cancer. Some clones in this sample may be carry-over from other donors' samples. The DNA for the CDR3 is TGTGCCAGCAGCCGAGGGATGTCGAACTATGGCTACACCTTC. It codes for CASSRGMSNYGYTF.